This T cell receptor beta chain is drawn from a study of blood T cell repertoires in COVID-19. Per the germline V gene, CDR1 is MGHRA and CDR2 is YSYEKL. V trimming: 4 bases; J trimming: 7 bases; junction bases outside the gene matches: 2. The CDR3 is 13 residues long. A single count supports this clone. Measured with immunoSEQ multiplex PCR; TCRdb has only the in-frame clones, and not every one. The sample has more than 60,000 clones, approximately 84% seen once. Enrolment of Seattle patients took place during active infection, and they were followed longitudinally. Specimen: peripheral blood. The receptor's source is a man aged 45-65 years with COVID-19, enrolled during active disease. The V and J genes are TRBV4-1 and TRBJ1-4; 8 bases are shared with TRBD1. The CDR3 protein is CASSLGQGEKLFF. CDR3 nucleotide sequence: TGCGCCAGCAGCCTAGGACAGGGTGAAAAACTGTTTTTT.